These T cell receptor beta chains were read from a single sample in a study of neurological immune-mediated disorders. TCRdb re-called the 5' RACE reads with MiXCR, one entry per CDR3 protein. The sample gives under 45,000 distinct CDR3 sequences, about 12% of which show up once; about 1.3% is in the top ten. What was sequenced was PBMCs. These receptors all stem from a female donor in good health. CDR3s leave out the opening cysteine and the closing phenylalanine or tryptophan.

J	V	CDR3
TRBJ1-1	TRBV7-2	ARSGQMNTEAF
TRBJ1-5	TRBV6-5	ASRLRAGGSRPNQPQH
TRBJ2-2	TRBV27	ASSLGKRTGELF
TRBJ2-1	TRBV12-3/TRBV12-4	ASSNPTGGAYNEQF
TRBJ1-1	TRBV20-1	SANIDPGTEAF
TRBJ2-3	TRBV5-1	ASSSSGTSGGSPTDTQY
TRBJ2-1	TRBV10-1	ASSVGTSGYNEQF
TRBJ2-7	TRBV20-1	SARDRGGQY
TRBJ1-1	TRBV2	ASSEAPGQGRSAF
TRBJ2-1	TRBV5-1	ASGIISGGANEQF
TRBJ1-4	TRBV12-3/TRBV12-4	ASRHRGLNEKLF
TRBJ1-5	TRBV5-5	ASSLVDRDVQPQH
TRBJ1-4	TRBV7-9	ASSLASSTQGNEKLF
TRBJ2-5	TRBV6-5	ASSYSRQETQY
TRBJ2-1	TRBV29-1	SVELAGGLVWDEQF
TRBJ2-3	TRBV5-6	ASSLTTDTQY
TRBJ2-1	TRBV5-1	ASSLLEGAGLDEQF
TRBJ1-2	TRBV7-9	ASSLGTIYGYT
TRBJ2-5	TRBV5-1	ASSMTGDTMETQY
TRBJ1-2	TRBV7-9	VSRTNRALEHGYT
TRBJ2-7	TRBV20-1	SAMGPMGYVQY
TRBJ1-1	TRBV20-1	SARDQGEGTVNTEAF
TRBJ2-7	TRBV7-9	ASSFSGSVYEQY
TRBJ1-2	TRBV6-5	ASSPGTGVGNYGYT
TRBJ1-2	TRBV20-1	SARDRQGAVYGYT
TRBJ2-1	TRBV7-8	ASSPPLRERSYNEQF
TRBJ2-1	TRBV20-1	SAQYFGTSGTSYNEQF
TRBJ1-1	TRBV5-1	ASSLEAF
TRBJ2-3	TRBV27	ASSLRDSTDTQY
TRBJ2-3	TRBV2	ASSEVDSTDTQY
TRBJ2-5	TRBV5-1	ASSPRGRSEQETQY
TRBJ1-3	TRBV7-8	ASSTNQGYSGNTIY
TRBJ2-1	TRBV4-1	ASSQDLVGSGSF
TRBJ2-1	TRBV7-8	ASSQGTVYNEQF
TRBJ1-4	TRBV4-1	ASSQGQREKLF
TRBJ2-1	TRBV28	ASSFIEAQF
TRBJ1-6	TRBV12-3/TRBV12-4	ASRPGQGGNSPLH
TRBJ2-1	TRBV25-1	ASGTRGSKQF
TRBJ2-2	TRBV11-2	ASRVAGRTGELF
TRBJ2-5	TRBV12-3/TRBV12-4	ASSWRTSGETQY
TRBJ1-6	TRBV30	AWRGRGYNSPLH
TRBJ2-1	TRBV12-3/TRBV12-4	ASSRDRDNEQF
TRBJ1-1	TRBV6-1	VSSAIDIRQGAVGTEAF